These 20 T cell receptor beta chains came from one sample sequenced in a study of cytomegalovirus exposure and HLA in healthy donors. The PCR contained 60 Vbeta and 13 Jbeta primers. Profiling relied on immunoSEQ multiplex PCR, and the TCRdb table lists in-frame clones only, not all of them. This table has 100,000 or so clones, about 85% appearing once. The sequenced sample consisted of PBMCs. The source is a man between 25 and 39 years old in good health and CMV-seronegative.

The chain carries TRBV6-4 and TRBJ2-1, with D possibly being TRBD2 (5 bases). Germline V CDR1 and CDR2: MRHNA, SNTAGT. The V end lost 0 bases, the J end lost 9 bases, and 12 bases lay between the germline ends. The CDR3 covers 14 residues. CDR3 in amino acids: CASSDSLGSSEQFF. The CDR3 DNA reads TGTGCCAGCAGTGACTCACTAGGGTCCAGTGAGCAGTTCTTC.

The V gene is TRBV15, the J gene TRBJ2-1; 10 bases are shared with TRBD2. V dropped 6 bases and J dropped 5; count of bases not matched to a gene: 4. Germline V gene data show CDR1 as LNHNV and CDR2 as YYDKDF (reference sequence). There are 14 residues in the CDR3. CDR3 in DNA: TGTGCCACCAGAGGCCTAGCGGGAGACAATGAGCAGTTCTTC. It specifies CATRGLAGDNEQFF.

The CDR3 here is CASSWGSASYEQYF. CDR3 sequence (DNA): TGTGCCAGCAGCTGGGGTAGCGCGTCCTACGAGCAGTACTTC. V gene TRBV7-8 combines with J gene TRBJ2-7; possibly TRBD2 for D (5 bases). The ends were cut back, 4 bases at V and 1 base at J, with 11 bases in the middle. The CDR3 covers 14 residues. CDR1 and CDR2 (germline): SGHVS, FQNEAQ.

This clone was detected only a few times. This sequence joins TRBV7-9 and TRBJ2-3; 7 positions match TRBD2. J gave up 2 bases and V 6 bases, and 8 bases lay outside the gene matches. This CDR3 is 15 amino acids long. Germline V gene lookup returns CDR1 SEHNR and CDR2 FQNEAQ (reference sequence). CDR3 loop: CASSIEAGTTDTQYF. The CDR3, as DNA: TGTGCCAGCAGTATAGAAGCGGGAACCACAGATACGCAGTATTTT.

The gene calls are TRBV5-1 and TRBJ2-5; D might be TRBD1 (5 bases). The length of the CDR3 is 14 residues. Trimming pared 0 bases from V and 1 base from J, leaving 7 bases between. Per the germline V gene, CDR1 is SGHRS and CDR2 is YFSETQ. The chain's CDR3 is CASSLDRPQETQYF. For the CDR3, the DNA is TGCGCCAGCAGCTTGGACAGGCCCCAAGAGACCCAGTACTTC.

This clone came up a few times. This chain links TRBV5-6 with TRBJ2-3; D unresolved. V dropped 0 bases and J dropped 0 bases, with 8 bases sitting between them. CDR3 size: 15 residues. CDR1 and CDR2 (germline): SGHDT, YYEEEE. This chain's CDR3 is CASSLAAVSTDTQYF. CDR3 DNA: TGTGCCAGCAGCTTGGCCGCAGTGAGCACAGATACGCAGTATTTT.

The CDR3 here is CASTRDWAGYTF. CDR3 sequence (DNA): TGTGCCAGCACCCGGGACTGGGCTGGCTACACCTTC. J is TRBJ1-2 and V is TRBV6-5; D may be TRBD1 (5 bases). Trimming took off 7 bases at V and 7 bases at J, with 13 bases between the two ends. Germline V gene lookup returns CDR1 MNHEY and CDR2 SVGAGI. This CDR3 comprises 12 residues.

V and J are TRBV29-1 and TRBJ2-5; D may be TRBD1 (6 bases). CDR1 is SQVTM and CDR2 is ANQGSEA in the germline V gene. The V gene lost 4 bases and the J gene lost 4 bases, with 13 bases spanning the gap. The length of the CDR3 is 13 residues. DNA for the CDR3: TGCAGCGTTGCACCAGGGGTCGGAGAGACCCAGTACTTC. Its translation: CSVAPGVGETQYF.

The chain carries TRBV6-5 and TRBJ1-1; 8 positions match TRBD1. Germline V lookup: CDR1 MNHEY, CDR2 SVGAGI. This CDR3 spans 14 amino acids. The trim removed 4 bases at V and 2 bases at J, leaving 3 bases unmatched. CDR3: CASSWGQVNTEAFF. As DNA, the CDR3 is TGTGCCAGCAGTTGGGGACAGGTAAACACTGAAGCTTTCTTT.

The chain recombines TRBV5-1 with TRBJ1-4; a possible D gene is TRBD1 (6 bases). Germline loops: CDR1 SGHRS, CDR2 YFSETQ. This CDR3 contains 15 residues. The V and J ends lost 4 bases and 8 bases respectively, with 18 bases between them. CDR3 in amino acids: CASSAMQGTGEKLFF. CDR3 bases: TGCGCCAGCAGCGCGATGCAGGGGACGGGGGAAAAACTGTTTTTT. The full variable domain, completed using reference TRBV5-1 and TRBJ1-4, is KAGVTQTPRYLIKTRGQQVTLSCSPISGHRSVSWYQQTPGQGLQFLFEYFSETQRNKGNFPGRFSGRQFSNSRSEMNVSTLELGDSALYLCASSAMQGTGEKLFFGSGTQLSVL.

The chain links TRBV18 to TRBJ1-2, with 7 bases lining up with TRBD1. CDR1 is KGHSH and CDR2 is LQKENI in the germline V gene. The CDR3 sequence is 15 residues long. The trim removed 0 bases at V and 2 bases at J, leaving 3 bases unmatched. The CDR3 region is CASSPPARGNYGYTF. The CDR3 region has the DNA TGTGCCAGCTCACCACCGGCCAGGGGGAACTATGGCTACACCTTC.

The gene calls are TRBV5-1 and TRBJ2-1; TRBD2 matches at 12 bases. Germline V lookup: CDR1 SGHRS, CDR2 YFSETQ. V lost 4 bases to trimming and J lost 10 bases; unmatched junction nucleotides: 12. The CDR3 is 16 residues long. CDR3 residues: CASSPSSGRAAGEQFF. DNA for the CDR3: TGCGCCAGCAGCCCTTCTAGCGGGAGGGCCGCTGGCGAGCAGTTCTTC.

The CDR3 reads CASSVSGQGIHSNQPQHF. CDR3 bases: TGTGCCAGCAGTGTGTCGGGACAGGGGATTCATAGCAATCAGCCCCAGCATTTT. The chain has TRBV6-1 and TRBJ1-5; 10 bases are a match to TRBD1. This CDR3 spans 18 amino acids. CDR1 MNHNS and CDR2 SASEGT come from the germline V gene. V trimming: 4 bases; J trimming: 0 bases; junction bases outside the gene matches: 9.

Regarding this clone: This sample also contains other DNA sequences that code for the same CDR3. The chain employs TRBV18 and TRBJ2-7; tentative D call: TRBD1 (6 bases). The CDR3 has 14 residues. The germline gives CDR1 KGHSH, CDR2 LQKENI. Trimming took 2 bases from V and 0 from J, leaving 8 bases between them. The CDR3 sequence: CASSPGTTSYEQYF. CDR3 sequence (DNA): TGTGCCAGCTCACCAGGGACAACCTCCTACGAGCAGTACTTC.

This chain joins TRBV2 and TRBJ2-2, with 9 bases fitting TRBD2. The CDR3 extends over 15 amino acids. CDR1 is SNHLY, CDR2 FYNNEI, per germline. V was pared by 6 bases and J by 4 bases, with 6 bases of the junction left unmatched. This chain's CDR3 is CASSIAGAATGELFF. The CDR3 nucleotides are TGTGCCAGCAGCATAGCGGGAGCGGCCACCGGGGAGCTGTTTTTT.

The rearrangement uses TRBV5-1 and TRBJ2-7; TRBD2 agrees at 11 bases. Germline assignment: CDR1 SGHRS and CDR2 YFSETQ. The CDR3 runs to 17 residues. V trimming: 4 bases; J trimming: 0 bases; junction bases outside the gene matches: 9. For the CDR3, the DNA is TGCGCCAGCAGCCCGGCTTTAGCGGGAGGGGGCTCCTACGAGCAGTACTTC. It translates to CASSPALAGGGSYEQYF.

The rearrangement links TRBV19 to TRBJ1-5; D might be TRBD1 (5 bases). The CDR3 is 13 amino acids. In germline, CDR1 is LNHDA, CDR2 SQIVND (reference sequence). V dropped 5 bases and J dropped 7 bases, with 12 bases sitting between them. CDR3 loop: CASSRGVSQPQHF. Here the CDR3 DNA reads TGTGCCAGTAGTCGGGGGGTGAGCCAGCCCCAGCATTTT.

This CDR3 is CASTLITGPYNSPLHF. CDR3 DNA sequence: TGTGCCAGCACTTTAATCACAGGGCCCTATAATTCACCCCTCCACTTT. The chain has TRBV11-3 and TRBJ1-6; tentatively, D is TRBD1 (6 bases). Per germline, CDR1 SGHNT and CDR2 YENEEA. The CDR3 covers 16 residues. V lost 7 bases to trimming and J lost 2 bases, with 15 bases between them.

This sequence joins TRBV28 and TRBJ2-7; D not resolved. The CDR3 extends over 11 amino acids. V was trimmed by 4 bases and J by 4 bases, leaving 5 bases between them. CDR1 MDHEN and CDR2 SYDVKM come from the germline V gene. CDR3 sequence (DNA): TGTGCCAGCAGTTGGGCTTACGAGCAGTACTTC. Translating gives CASSWAYEQYF.

V is TRBV4-1 and J is TRBJ2-5; D gene uncertain. V was pared by 6 bases and J by 3 bases, with 20 bases between. CDR1 is MGHRA and CDR2 is YSYEKL in the germline V gene. The CDR3 consists of 16 residues. The CDR3 protein is CASSQSPYPEEETQYF. CDR3 DNA: TGCGCCAGCAGTCAAAGTCCGTATCCCGAGGAAGAGACCCAGTACTTC.